The source of this T cell receptor beta chain is a study of blood T cell repertoires in COVID-19. TCRdb's copy holds only in-frame clones and misses some; the assay was immunoSEQ multiplex PCR. The sample has approximately 170,000 clones; less than 90% are singletons. V was shortened by 6 bases and J by 3 bases, with 16 bases between the two germline ends. This CDR3 is 15 amino acids long. Germline values: CDR1 SGHRS, CDR2 YFSETQ. This TCR was sampled from a woman between 65 and 79 years old with COVID-19, enrolled during active disease. The sequenced sample was peripheral blood. The rearrangement joins TRBV5-1 to TRBJ2-1; D is possibly TRBD1 (6 bases). CDR3 nucleotide sequence: TGCGCCAGCAATCCATACAGGGCAGACTACAATGAGCAGTTCTTC. Protein: CASNPYRADYNEQFF. Variable domain in full (rest from reference TRBV5-1 and TRBJ2-1): KAGVTQTPRYLIKTRGQQVTLSCSPISGHRSVSWYQQTPGQGLQFLFEYFSETQRNKGNFPGRFSGRQFSNSRSEMNVSTLELGDSALYLCASNPYRADYNEQFFGPGTRLTVL.